This T cell receptor (beta chain) emerged from a study of cytomegalovirus exposure and HLA in healthy donors. The CDR3 runs to 16 residues. Trimming removed 2 bases from V and 7 bases from J, with 21 bases in between. Per germline, CDR1 SEHNR and CDR2 FQNEAQ (reference sequence). PCR involved 60 Vbeta and 13 Jbeta primers. Authors' processing steps: Around 9.9 million shared chains were among the approximately 87 million unique TCR beta chains that a later analysis counted. The table came from immunoSEQ multiplex PCR; TCRdb's copy has only in-frame clones and leaves some out. V and J calls and clone size are copied from that table; D and trimming were computed from the DNA. This table has over 130,000 clones, 70% to 90% appearing once.

The V call is TRBV7-9, the J call TRBJ2-7, with D perhaps TRBD1 (5 bases). The TCR comes from a woman aged 40 to 50 in good health and CMV-seronegative. Sequencing was done on a sample of PBMCs. In DNA form, the CDR3 reads TGTGCCAGCAGCTTACGGCAACCTGGGGCAGGAACAGAGCAGTACTTC. It encodes CASSLRQPGAGTEQYF.